What follows is one T cell receptor beta chain and its context. Germline CDR1 is MDHEN and CDR2 is SYDVKM. The CDR3 has 15 residues. V shed 2 bases and J shed 0 bases, with 10 bases lying between them. This record belongs to a study of tumor T cells in aggressive B-cell lymphoma. The protocol was immunoSEQ multiplex PCR, while the TCRdb copy is restricted to in-frame clones and leaves out a portion. Among 4,500 to 5,500 clones listed, over 70% were seen once. The chain couples TRBV28 to TRBJ1-1, with D perhaps TRBD1 (5 bases). The clonotype comes from an adult with diffuse large B cell lymphoma. The sample comprised tumor tissue. CDR3 DNA: TGTGCCAGCAGTTTAGTAGGGGACTTGAACACTGAAGCTTTCTTT. The encoded protein is CASSLVGDLNTEAFF.